Below, 5 T cell receptor beta chains from the same sample are listed, as sequenced in a study of brain T cells in children with intractable seizures. This table comes from immunoSEQ multiplex PCR, and its TCRdb copy is limited to in-frame clones, with some not included. Among about 340,000 clones listed, 93% were seen once. Indicated time point: blood from clinic visit 5 months post-surgery; TSC patient then seizure free. The sample was peripheral blood, taken less than 6 months after surgery. These receptors originate from a boy under two years old with tuberous sclerosis and intractable seizures.

The rearrangement links TRBV24-1 to TRBJ1-2; D possibly corresponds to TRBD1 (5 bases). V dropped 5 bases and J dropped 10 bases, with 13 bases sitting between them. The germline V gene has CDR1 KGHDR and CDR2 SFDVKD. CDR3 length: 12 amino acids. This CDR3 is CATSGGDLDYTF. The CDR3, as DNA: TGTGCCACCAGTGGGGGCGATCTTGACTACACCTTC.

The rearrangement links TRBV30 to TRBJ2-1; D might be TRBD2 (5 bases). Trimming stripped 1 base from V and 13 bases from J, with 11 bases between. The germline V gene encodes CDR1 GTSNPN and CDR2 SVGIG (reference sequence). This CDR3 has 11 amino acids. CDR3 region: CAWSGLAFQFF. CDR3 nucleotides: TGTGCCTGGAGTGGGTTAGCGTTCCAGTTCTTC.

This chain joins TRBV14 and TRBJ1-2, with 8 nucleotides matching TRBD1. V was clipped by 5 bases and J by 8 bases; unmatched bases: 4. The CDR3 extends over 12 amino acids. Germline assignment: CDR1 SGHDN and CDR2 FVKESK. DNA of the CDR3: TGTGCCAGCAGCTTAAGGACAGGGGGCTACACCTTC. It codes for CASSLRTGGYTF.

This clone appeared a single time. This chain uses TRBV30 with TRBJ2-3; D gene unclear. Germline V gives CDR1 GTSNPN, CDR2 SVGIG (reference sequence). This CDR3 region has 14 residues. V was shortened by 0 bases and J by 4 bases, with 11 bases between the two germline ends. The CDR3 region is CAWSVREGPDTQYF. For the CDR3, the DNA is TGTGCCTGGAGTGTACGAGAAGGGCCAGATACGCAGTATTTT.

This clone has just one count. The chain employs TRBV6-5 and TRBJ2-3; possibly TRBD2 for D (7 bases). Per germline, CDR1 MNHEY and CDR2 SVGAGI. V lost 3 bases to trimming and J lost 5 bases, with 18 bases between them. The CDR3 consists of 16 residues. DNA of the CDR3: TGTGCCAGCAGTTATATCGTGGGGGGGGCCGGAGATACGCAGTATTTT. This gives the protein CASSYIVGGAGDTQYF.